These 9 T cell receptor beta chains came from one sample sequenced in a study of neurological immune-mediated disorders. Indicated time point: longitudinal time-point 3. MiXCR, applied by TCRdb to the 5' RACE reads, yields one record per CDR3 protein. The sample lists 93,000 or so distinct CDR3 sequences; 10% to 11% were seen once. The source material was PBMCs. The origin of the receptors is a female donor with HTLV-1-associated myelopathy (HAM/TSP).

This clonotype was seen repeatedly, ten times or more. CDR3: CASSLGGLVYEQYF. The CDR3 nucleotides read TGTGCCAGCAGCTTAGGCGGACTAGTTTACGAGCAGTACTTC. This rearrangement joins TRBV7-2 to TRBJ2-7; TRBD2 matches 7 bases. This CDR3 is 14 amino acids long. The V gene's germline CDR1 is SGHTA and CDR2 FQGNSA. J was trimmed by 4 bases and V by 1 base; bases with no gene match: 4.

In this sample, this clonotype turned up many times. The chain is built from TRBV5-1 and TRBJ1-1; TRBD1 might be the D (5 bases). The CDR3 loop spans 14 amino acids. Germline V CDR1 and CDR2: SGHRS, YFSETQ. V was trimmed by 0 bases and J by 5 bases, leaving 11 bases between them. The CDR3 sequence: CASSLVGGSTEAFF. CDR3 DNA sequence: TGCGCCAGCAGCTTGGTCGGGGGTTCGACTGAAGCTTTCTTT.

This clonotype was recorded many times. The chain is built from TRBV5-8 and TRBJ2-7, with 7 nucleotides matching TRBD1. Germline-derived CDR1 and CDR2 are SGHTS and YDEGEE. The junction had 3 bases not matched to a gene; V was cut back by 3 bases and J by 0 bases. The CDR3 is made up of 14 amino acids. CDR3 in DNA: TGTGCCAGCAGCTCCCGGGACAGCTCCTACGAGCAGTACTTC. This encodes CASSSRDSSYEQYF.

Many counts were recorded for this clonotype. The chain combines TRBV20-1 with TRBJ2-6, with a tentative D call TRBD1 (5 bases). CDR3 size: 15 residues. Germline V gene sequence: CDR1 DFQATT, CDR2 SNEGSKA (reference sequence). V lost 4 bases to trimming and J lost 0 bases, with 10 bases between them. The CDR3 spells CSAITGFSGANVLTF. CDR3 DNA sequence: TGCAGTGCTATTACAGGTTTCTCTGGGGCCAACGTCCTGACTTTC.

In its sample, this clonotype was seen many times. The CDR3 protein is CATSRGGLTDTQYF. The CDR3 DNA reads TGTGCCACCTCCCGAGGGGGGTTGACAGATACGCAGTATTTT. This chain links TRBV24-1 with TRBJ2-3; D tentatively reads TRBD1 or TRBD2 (6 bases each). Per the germline V gene, CDR1 is KGHDR and CDR2 is SFDVKD. The CDR3 covers 14 residues. Trimming shortened V by 9 bases and J by 3 bases, and 15 bases separated the two germline ends.

In this sample, this clonotype turned up many times. This chain links TRBV5-6 with TRBJ1-2; TRBD1 matches at 9 bases. The CDR3 is 15 residues long. Losses at the gene ends were 4 bases for V and 4 bases for J; bases not matched to a gene: 8. Germline loops: CDR1 SGHDT, CDR2 YYEEEE. CDR3 bases: TGTGCCAGCAGCCGAATGGACAGGGGACCCTATGGCTACACCTTC. Translation gives CASSRMDRGPYGYTF.

This clonotype appeared many times. The chain employs TRBV2 and TRBJ2-1; D is perhaps TRBD2 (6 bases). Germline CDR1 reads SNHLY; CDR2 reads FYNNEI. CDR3 length equals 11 residues. The germline V and J ends were trimmed by 3 bases and 9 bases, with 6 bases remaining between them. CDR3 in amino acids: CASSEGGEQFF. The CDR3 DNA reads TGTGCCAGCAGTGAGGGAGGTGAGCAGTTCTTC.

This clonotype has a count of ten or more. V is TRBV28 and J is TRBJ2-7; 12 nucleotides align to TRBD1. V gave up 5 bases and J gave up 7 bases; unmatched junction bases: 12. The V gene's germline CDR1 is MDHEN and CDR2 SYDVKM. The CDR3 has 16 amino acids. The CDR3 sequence is CASSLFPGQGAPEQYF. CDR3 sequence (DNA): TGTGCCAGCAGTCTCTTTCCGGGACAGGGGGCGCCTGAGCAGTACTTC.

Details on this clonotype: A single base separates this from a much larger clone, so it may be a read error. The chain uses TRBV20-1 and TRBJ2-5; 8 nucleotides agree with TRBD2. CDR1 and CDR2 (germline): DFQATT, SNEGSKA (reference sequence). The CDR3 is 17 residues long. The V and J ends lost 2 bases and 2 bases, in that order; junction bases with no gene match: 13. CDR3 sequence (DNA): TGCAGTGCTAGATCCACGGGACTAGTGGGTGTGCAAGAGACCCAGTACTTC. Amino acids: CSARSTGLVGVQETQYF.